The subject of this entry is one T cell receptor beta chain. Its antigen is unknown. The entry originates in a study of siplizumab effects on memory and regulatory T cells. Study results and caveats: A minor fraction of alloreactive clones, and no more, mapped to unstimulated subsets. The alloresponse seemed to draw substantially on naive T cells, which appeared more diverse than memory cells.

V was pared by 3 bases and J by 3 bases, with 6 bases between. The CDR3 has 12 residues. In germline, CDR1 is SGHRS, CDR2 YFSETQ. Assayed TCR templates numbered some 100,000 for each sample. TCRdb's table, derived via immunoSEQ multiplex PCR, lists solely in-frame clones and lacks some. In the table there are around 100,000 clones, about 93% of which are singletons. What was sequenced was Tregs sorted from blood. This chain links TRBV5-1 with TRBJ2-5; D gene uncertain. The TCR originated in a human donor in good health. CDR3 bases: TGCGCCAGCAGCTCGGTCAAAGAGACCCAGTACTTC. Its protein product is CASSSVKETQYF.